The 2 T cell receptor beta chains below come from one sample, sequenced in a study of CD8+CD57+ T cells in acquired aplastic anemia. Researchers used genomic DNA as the template to profile TCR beta VDJ and CDR3. TCRdb re-called the reads with MiXCR, one entry per CDR3 protein. Among more than 95,000 distinct CDR3 sequences listed, roughly 40% were seen once. The sequenced patients had an expansion of CD8+CD57+ cells seen by flow cytometry. The material sequenced was sorted CD4+, CD8+, or CD8+CD57+ T cells (not recorded which) from PBMCs. Receptor source: a human donor with aplastic anemia.

The sample holds a few counts of this clonotype. The rearrangement links TRBV27 to TRBJ1-1; D ambiguous. From germline, CDR1 is MNHEY and CDR2 SMNVEV (reference sequence). V gave up 6 bases and J gave up 1 base, with 9 bases separating them. This CDR3 has 13 amino acids. Here the CDR3 DNA reads TGTGCCAGCAGGACCTTAGCGAACACTGAAGCTTTCTTT. It is translated as CASRTLANTEAFF.

This clonotype was counted only a few times. The chain employs TRBV2 and TRBJ2-1, with TRBD2 matching 12 bases. CDR1 is SNHLY, CDR2 FYNNEI, per germline. The CDR3 extends over 14 amino acids. The V gene end was trimmed by 4 bases and the J gene end by 7 bases; junction bases not matched to a gene: 2. This chain's CDR3 is CASSGTSGRNEQFF. As DNA, the CDR3 is TGTGCCAGCAGTGGAACTAGCGGGAGGAATGAGCAGTTCTTC.